This paragraph reports one T cell receptor (beta chain). Its target is not known. V was clipped by 4 bases and J by 1 base; unmatched bases: 3. The CDR3 length is 14 residues. Germline V CDR1 and CDR2: LNHDA, SQIVND (reference sequence). The treatment: roughly ten-day PBMC culture with coronavirus spike peptide pools or control peptides (ViraFEST assay). Cultures used a few million PBMCs per well, approximately 9.2 IU/ml IL-2 and around 9.2 ug/ml peptides. The Oncomine TCR Beta short-read assay sequenced DNA from cultured CD4+ T cells. MiXCR, applied by TCRdb to the PCR reads, yields one record per CDR3 protein. The sample holds 20,000 to 25,000 distinct CDR3 sequences, approximately 40% seen once. This sample is part of a study of vaccination and CD4 T cells after COVID-19. Across the whole study: Overlapping SARS-CoV-2, HCoV-NL63, HCoV-OC43 and HCoV-229E spike peptides stimulated the cells.

This receptor was taken from a human donor who received a COVID-19 vaccine. Here the sequenced sample was CD4+ T cells from blood, cultured in vitro, taken before SARS-CoV-2 vaccination. V is TRBV19 and J is TRBJ2-5, with TRBD1 matching 7 bases. CDR3 coding DNA: TGTGCCAGTAGTAAAAGGGGGCCCCAAGAGACCCAGTACTTC. Translating gives CASSKRGPQETQYF. Full variable domain (missing parts from reference TRBV19 and TRBJ2-5): DGGITQSPKYLFRKEGQNVTLSCEQNLNHDAMYWYRQDPGQGLRLIYYSQIVNDFQKGDIAEGYSVSREKKESFPLTVTSAQKNPTAFYLCASSKRGPQETQYFGPGTRLLVL.